Each of the 3 T cell receptor beta chains below was sequenced from the same sample in a study of cytomegalovirus exposure and HLA in healthy donors. Primers for the PCR totalled 60 Vbeta and 13 Jbeta. Sequencing was performed with immunoSEQ multiplex PCR; in TCRdb, only in-frame clones are kept and a portion is missing. The table records 150,000 or so clones, roughly 83% of them present only once. Sequenced: PBMCs. The receptors here all came from a man aged 25-45 years in good health and CMV-seropositive.

The chain employs TRBV6-5 and TRBJ1-5; tentatively, D is TRBD1 (6 bases). Germline assignment: CDR1 MNHEY and CDR2 SVGAGI. The CDR3 covers 15 residues. Trimming removed 5 bases from V and 0 bases from J, with 11 bases in between. CDR3 in amino acids: CASSPDSNSNQPQHF. The CDR3 nucleotides are TGTGCCAGCAGTCCGGACAGTAATAGCAATCAGCCCCAGCATTTT.

The genes are TRBV27 and TRBJ1-2; 7 bases agree with TRBD1. J lost 7 bases, V lost 6 bases, and 11 bases had no gene match. Looked up from germline, CDR1 is MNHEY and CDR2 is SMNVEV (reference sequence). This CDR3 spans 14 amino acids. This CDR3 is CASRIDRAVGGYTF. The CDR3 nucleotides read TGTGCCAGCAGGATAGACAGGGCGGTGGGTGGCTACACCTTC.

The rearrangement joins TRBV6-4 to TRBJ2-3; TRBD1 might be the D (6 bases). The germline V gene has CDR1 MRHNA and CDR2 SNTAGT. The germline V and J ends were trimmed by 2 bases and 3 bases, with 12 bases remaining between them. This CDR3 spans 15 amino acids. The CDR3 DNA sequence: TGTGCCAGCAGTGACAGGGGACACGGAACAGATACGCAGTATTTT. Its translation: CASSDRGHGTDTQYF.